These 26 T cell receptor beta chains came from one sample sequenced in a study of T cell responses to AZD1222 COVID-19 vaccine. Here immunoSEQ multiplex PCR was the method, and the copy in TCRdb shows in-frame clones only, minus some. The repertoire holds more than 55,000 clones, roughly nine tenths seen once, with over 5% in the top ten. The sample consisted of peripheral blood, taken 28 days after the second AZD1222 dose. The receptors stem from an adult who received the AZD1222 COVID-19 vaccine.

The chain joins TRBV21-1 to TRBJ2-3; whether TRBD1, the table's D call, matches the DNA was not checked. TRBV21-1 is a pseudogene. This CDR3 contains 15 residues. The CDR3 loop is CASSASTGSEDTQYF. Here the CDR3 DNA reads TGTGCCAGCAGCGCTTCGACAGGGAGTGAGGATACGCAGTATTTT.

The chain joins TRBV6-7 to TRBJ2-7; TRBD1 matches at 7 bases. TRBV6-7 is reported as an ORF; its role is uncertain. This CDR3 is built from 14 residues. Trimming removed 7 bases from V and 5 bases from J; junction bases left unmatched: 11. This CDR3 is CASTERGQKHEQYF. CDR3 nucleotides: TGTGCCAGCACCGAAAGGGGGCAAAAACACGAGCAGTACTTC.

CDR3 sequence reads: CASSPGTGRDLSNQPQHF. The CDR3, as DNA: TGTGCCAGTAGCCCTGGGACAGGCCGCGACCTTAGCAATCAGCCCCAGCATTTT. The rearrangement joins TRBV19 to TRBJ1-5, with 8 positions matching TRBD1. Trimming took 6 bases from V and 0 from J; bases not matched to a gene: 13. This CDR3 comprises 18 residues. Germline V gene sequence: CDR1 LNHDA, CDR2 SQIVND (reference sequence).

The chain uses TRBV4-1 and TRBJ1-6; no firm D call. Trimming took 1 base from V and 7 from J, leaving 20 bases between them. In germline, CDR1 is MGHRA, CDR2 YSYEKL. The CDR3 spans 18 residues. CDR3 sequence: CASSQVVGEGPRNSPLHF. In DNA form, the CDR3 reads TGCGCCAGCAGCCAAGTTGTCGGGGAGGGCCCTAGAAATTCACCCCTCCACTTT.

The rearrangement joins TRBV2 to TRBJ1-4; D ambiguous. Trimming stripped 7 bases from V and 3 bases from J, with 9 bases between. Germline CDR1 SNHLY, CDR2 FYNNEI. CDR3 length equals 13 residues. CDR3 in amino acids: CASTIAPNEKLFF. CDR3 nucleotides: TGTGCCAGCACGATCGCTCCTAATGAAAAACTGTTTTTT.

The chain recombines TRBV5-6 with TRBJ1-2; possible D gene TRBD1, 5 bases. Germline assignment: CDR1 SGHDT and CDR2 YYEEEE. The CDR3 consists of 13 residues. Between the trimmed V and J ends, which lost 2 bases and 3 bases, there was a span of 8 bases. The CDR3 coding sequence is TGTGCCAGCAGCTTAATAGGGGACTATGGCTACACCTTC. As protein: CASSLIGDYGYTF.

The chain links TRBV5-8 to TRBJ2-1, with 9 bases that match TRBD2. There are 17 residues in the CDR3. CDR1 and CDR2 from the germline V gene are SGHTS and YDEGEE. The junction had 11 bases not matched to a gene; V was cut back by 3 bases and J by 4 bases. CDR3 amino acids: CASSWEPGTSRYNEQFF. The CDR3 DNA follows: TGTGCCAGCAGCTGGGAGCCCGGGACTAGCAGGTACAATGAGCAGTTCTTC.

The V and J genes are TRBV27 and TRBJ2-7; D is perhaps TRBD2 (5 bases). CDR1 and CDR2 from the germline V gene are MNHEY and SMNVEV (reference sequence). The CDR3 totals 14 residues. The germline V and J ends were trimmed by 4 bases and 0 bases, with 10 bases remaining between them. The CDR3 coding sequence is TGTGCCAGCAGTTCCTACCGGGACTCCTACGAGCAGTACTTC. Its translation is CASSSYRDSYEQYF.

This chain connects TRBV7-2 to TRBJ2-1, with 10 bases that match TRBD2. The germline gives CDR1 SGHTA, CDR2 FQGNSA. Unmatched junction bases numbered 8, after V lost 5 bases and J lost 4 bases. The CDR3 has 16 amino acids. Here the CDR3 reads CASSPRLAGPYNEQFF. In DNA form, the CDR3 reads TGTGCCAGCAGCCCGCGACTAGCGGGCCCTTACAATGAGCAGTTCTTC.

The J gene is TRBJ2-3, the V gene TRBV27; unclear D gene. The CDR3 totals 15 residues. V was pared by 2 bases and J by 6 bases, with 15 bases between. The V gene's germline CDR1 is MNHEY and CDR2 SMNVEV (reference sequence). The CDR3 protein is CASSLNRVVVDTQYF. The CDR3 DNA reads as TGTGCCAGCAGTTTAAACCGGGTTGTAGTTGATACGCAGTATTTT.

J is TRBJ2-7 and V is TRBV5-1; 8 nucleotides match TRBD1. The CDR3 is 14 residues long. With 4 bases clipped from V and 3 bases from J, the junction kept 6 bases outside the gene matches. CDR1 and CDR2 (germline): SGHRS, YFSETQ. Here the CDR3 DNA reads TGCGCCAGCAGCCTGGACAGGGCTCTCTACGAGCAGTACTTC. Protein product: CASSLDRALYEQYF.

V usage is TRBV15 and J usage is TRBJ1-5; 9 nucleotides line up with TRBD1. Germline V gene data show CDR1 as LNHNV and CDR2 as YYDKDF (reference sequence). The ends lost 1 base at V and 3 bases at J; junction bases unmatched: 4. CDR3 length equals 16 residues. The CDR3, as DNA: TGTGCCACCAGCAGAGCCGGGACAGGGAACAATCAGCCCCAGCATTTT. This encodes CATSRAGTGNNQPQHF.

The chain uses TRBV7-3 and TRBJ2-7, with D possibly matching TRBD1 (5 bases). Germline CDR1 SGHTA, CDR2 FQGTGA. The CDR3 sequence is 14 residues long. Trimming shortened V by 1 base and J by 3 bases, and 10 bases separated the two germline ends. The CDR3 is CASSLNPTDYEQYF. The CDR3 DNA is TGTGCCAGCAGCTTAAACCCGACAGACTACGAGCAGTACTTC.

The chain joins TRBV3-1 (or the pseudogene TRBV3-2) to TRBJ2-3; D unclear. Germline CDR1 and CDR2: LGHDT and YNNKEL (reference sequence). V was shortened by 0 bases and J by 2 bases, with 6 bases between the two germline ends. The CDR3 is 14 amino acids. CDR3 in DNA: TGTGCCAGCAGCCAAGACCTAGTCACAGATACGCAGTATTTT. It codes for CASSQDLVTDTQYF.

The CDR3 region has the DNA TGTGCCAGCAGCTTAGTTTTGGGACATAGTTATGGGGGGAATGAGCAGTTCTTC. This gives the protein CASSLVLGHSYGGNEQFF. The chain recombines TRBV7-2 with TRBJ2-1; D tentatively fits TRBD1 or TRBD2 (6 bases each). The CDR3 sequence is 18 residues long. V was cut by 1 base and J by 7 bases, with 23 bases left in between. The germline V gene encodes CDR1 SGHTA and CDR2 FQGNSA.

This clone was found once. The DNA of the CDR3 is TGCGCCAGTCTACATGGAGGATCTGAAGCTTTCTTT. Its translation: CASLHGGSEAFF. The chain employs TRBV10-2 and TRBJ1-1; D gene ambiguous. V lost 9 bases and J lost 6, with 14 bases in between. The V gene's germline CDR1 is WSHSY and CDR2 SAAADI. The length of the CDR3 is 12 residues.

V usage is TRBV11-2 and J usage is TRBJ1-1; D possibly corresponds to TRBD1 (5 bases). V lost 5 bases to trimming and J lost 13 bases, with 14 bases between them. The CDR3 has 11 amino acids. CDR1 is SGHAT, CDR2 FQNNGV, per germline. The CDR3 DNA reads TGTGCCAGCAGCATCGACAGAAAGGGTTTCTTT. Residues: CASSIDRKGFF.

The chain carries TRBV9 and TRBJ1-1; no clear D gene. Trimming shortened V by 3 bases and J by 0 bases, and 9 bases separated the two germline ends. Looked up from germline, CDR1 is SGDLS and CDR2 is YYNGEE. There are 14 residues in the CDR3. In DNA, the CDR3 is TGTGCCAGCAGCGACACCTTCTTGAACACTGAAGCTTTCTTT. This codes for CASSDTFLNTEAFF. The full variable domain, with the rest looked up from reference TRBV9 and TRBJ1-1, is DSGVTQTPKHLITATGQRVTLRCSPRSGDLSVYWYQQSLDQGLQFLIQYYNGEERAKGNILERFSAQQFPDLHSELNLSSLELGDSALYFCASSDTFLNTEAFFGQGTRLTVV.

In this sample, this clone turned up once. The chain is built from TRBV7-8 and TRBJ2-2; the D gene is possibly TRBD2 (7 bases). Germline CDR1 and CDR2: SGHVS and FQNEAQ. V was pared by 0 bases and J by 4 bases, with 15 bases between. The CDR3 has 17 amino acids. CDR3 nucleotides: TGTGCCAGCAGCTTAGCGCAGTGGGAGGGGGTCACCGGGGAGCTGTTTTTT. Amino acids: CASSLAQWEGVTGELFF.

A note on this clone: The sample holds other DNA sequences that translate to the same CDR3. This rearrangement joins TRBV7-9 to TRBJ1-1; D ambiguous. The CDR3 is 14 residues long. Looked up from germline, CDR1 is SEHNR and CDR2 is FQNEAQ (reference sequence). Trimming left V 1 base short and J 4 bases short, with 10 bases between. The CDR3 region is CASSLGTAGTEAFF. As DNA, the CDR3 is TGTGCCAGCAGCTTAGGGACCGCGGGCACTGAAGCTTTCTTT.

CDR3 DNA: TGCGCCAGCAGCCTAGCAATGAAGGATAATTCACCCCTCCACTTT. The encoded protein is CASSLAMKDNSPLHF. This chain links TRBV5-1 with TRBJ1-6; D is ambiguous. Trimming took 4 bases from V and 5 from J, leaving 13 bases between them. The germline CDR1 and CDR2 sequences are SGHRS and YFSETQ. The CDR3 is 15 residues long.

The chain carries TRBV7-9 and TRBJ2-7; D may be TRBD1 (7 bases). CDR3 length: 15 amino acids. V lost 7 bases and J lost 0, with 16 bases in between. The V gene's germline CDR1 is SEHNR and CDR2 FQNEAQ (reference sequence). The CDR3 DNA is TGTGCCAGCAACGATGGGGGGACAGTCTCCTACGAGCAGTACTTC. This gives the protein CASNDGGTVSYEQYF.

This chain links TRBV6-2 or TRBV6-3 with TRBJ1-5; D perhaps matches TRBD1 (5 bases). Trimming took off 5 bases at V and 1 base at J, with 18 bases between the two ends. The CDR3 consists of 17 residues. Germline V CDR1 and CDR2: MNHEY, SVGEGT. The CDR3 sequence is CASSRDLRGTSNQPQHF. CDR3 bases: TGTGCCAGCAGTCGGGACCTTCGGGGTACGAGCAATCAGCCCCAGCATTTT.

The chain is built from TRBV12-3 or TRBV12-4 and TRBJ1-6; a weak D match, TRBD1 (5 bases). V lost 6 bases and J lost 10, with 13 bases in between. This CDR3 region has 13 residues. CDR3 protein: CASSPRRGSPLHF. The CDR3 nucleotides read TGTGCCAGCAGCCCCAGGAGGGGCTCACCCCTCCACTTT.

The chain recombines TRBV10-2 with TRBJ1-2; 7 bases match TRBD1. The CDR3 is made up of 14 amino acids. Looked up from germline, CDR1 is WSHSY and CDR2 is SAAADI. V lost 5 bases to trimming and J lost 2 bases; unmatched junction nucleotides: 5. The CDR3 region is CASSSDRSNYGYTF. The CDR3 nucleotides read TGCGCCAGCAGTTCGGACAGGTCGAACTATGGCTACACCTTC.

The chain combines TRBV20-1 with TRBJ1-5; 7 nucleotides line up with TRBD1. Unmatched junction bases numbered 3, after V lost 3 bases and J lost 1 base. The CDR3 loop spans 14 amino acids. CDR1 and CDR2 from the germline V gene are DFQATT and SNEGSKA (reference sequence). In DNA form, the CDR3 reads TGCAGTGCTAGTCACAGGGGCAGCAATCAGCCCCAGCATTTT. Protein sequence: CSASHRGSNQPQHF.